The rows below give T cell receptor beta chains drawn from one sample of a study of T cells in Graves' hyperthyroidism and ophthalmopathy. Via MiXCR, TCRdb re-called the multiplex PCR reads, giving one row per CDR3 protein. Among hundreds of thousands of distinct CDR3 sequences listed, approximately 14% were seen once. The material sequenced was blood. The receptors stem from a woman between 18 and 29 years old with Graves' hyperthyroidism. CDR3s include the opening cysteine and the closing phenylalanine or tryptophan. D genes are given only for firm matches. Where a row states a size, it is once, few, many or the class of an expanded clone; other rows omit it.

d_gene: NA
v_gene: TRBV28
abundance: many
j_gene: TRBJ2-3
CDR3nt: TGTGCCAGCAGACGACGGTCCCGCACAGATACGCAGTATTTT
CDR3aa: CASRRRSRTDTQYF

d_gene: TRBD2
v_gene: TRBV28
abundance: many
j_gene: TRBJ2-1
CDR3nt: TGTGCCAGCAGTTTCTCACTAGCGGGAATCAATGAGCAGTTCTTC
CDR3aa: CASSFSLAGINEQFF

d_gene: NA
v_gene: TRBV29-1
abundance: NA
j_gene: TRBJ1-1
CDR3nt: TGCAGCGTTGACCTGGACGGGAACACTGAAGCTTTCTTT
CDR3aa: CSVDLDGNTEAFF

d_gene: NA
v_gene: TRBV3-1
abundance: many
j_gene: TRBJ2-5
CDR3nt: TGTGCCAGCAGCCCAGGTCAGACCCAGTACTTC
CDR3aa: CASSPGQTQYF

d_gene: TRBD1
v_gene: TRBV12-3/TRBV12-4
abundance: many
j_gene: TRBJ1-5
CDR3nt: TGTGCCAGCAGTTATGAGGGGGCTGGTCAGCCCCAGCATTTT
CDR3aa: CASSYEGAGQPQHF

d_gene: NA
v_gene: TRBV5-1
abundance: many
j_gene: TRBJ2-1
CDR3nt: TGCGCCAGCAGCTTCGGCGGGACTGCCCCTGGGGAGCAGTTCTTC
CDR3aa: CASSFGGTAPGEQFF

d_gene: NA
v_gene: TRBV14
abundance: few
j_gene: TRBJ2-3
CDR3nt: TGTGCCAGCAGCCAAACCGGGGCCTCACAGTATTTT
CDR3aa: CASSQTGASQYF

d_gene: TRBD2
v_gene: TRBV27
abundance: many
j_gene: TRBJ2-5
CDR3nt: TGTGCCAGCAGTCCATACCTGGGACTAGCGGGAGTTAAGTACTTC
CDR3aa: CASSPYLGLAGVKYF

d_gene: TRBD2
v_gene: TRBV24-1
abundance: many
j_gene: TRBJ2-3
CDR3nt: TGTGCCACCAGTGATGGGGGGGTGGATACGCAGTATTTT
CDR3aa: CATSDGGVDTQYF

d_gene: TRBD2
v_gene: TRBV20-1
abundance: many
j_gene: TRBJ2-3
CDR3nt: TGCAGTGCCCCGGCCCGGGGGGACACAGATACGCAGTATTTT
CDR3aa: CSAPARGDTDTQYF

d_gene: TRBD2
v_gene: TRBV20-1
abundance: many
j_gene: TRBJ2-1
CDR3nt: TGCAGTGCTAGAGAAACGGGACTAGCATACAATGAGCAGTTCTTC
CDR3aa: CSARETGLAYNEQFF

d_gene: NA
v_gene: TRBV5-4
abundance: few
j_gene: TRBJ1-1
CDR3nt: TGTGCCAGCAGCCGCCAGGCCGGTCTGAGGGGTAACACTGAAGCTTTCTTT
CDR3aa: CASSRQAGLRGNTEAFF

d_gene: NA
v_gene: TRBV5-1
abundance: NA
j_gene: TRBJ1-1
CDR3nt: TGCGCCAGCAGCCCCATCTCCGGGACCCCCCGCACTGAAGCTTTCTTT
CDR3aa: CASSPISGTPRTEAFF

d_gene: NA
v_gene: TRBV12-3/TRBV12-4
abundance: many
j_gene: TRBJ1-1
CDR3nt: TGTGCCATCAGAGTGGGGGACACTGAAGCTTTCTTT
CDR3aa: CAIRVGDTEAFF

d_gene: TRBD1
v_gene: TRBV7-2
abundance: few
j_gene: TRBJ1-4
CDR3nt: TGTGCCAGCAGCCCTATGGGACAGGGGCTCGAAAAACTGTTTTTT
CDR3aa: CASSPMGQGLEKLFF

d_gene: TRBD2
v_gene: TRBV9
abundance: NA
j_gene: TRBJ2-2
CDR3nt: TGTGCCAGCAGCCCCACTAGCGGTCACGGGGAGCTGTTTTTT
CDR3aa: CASSPTSGHGELFF

d_gene: TRBD2
v_gene: TRBV7-2
abundance: many
j_gene: TRBJ2-5
CDR3nt: TGTGCCAGCAGCCCCCCGGGACTAGCGGGGGGTAAAGAGACCCAGTACTTC
CDR3aa: CASSPPGLAGGKETQYF

d_gene: TRBD1
v_gene: TRBV7-9
abundance: few
j_gene: TRBJ2-7
CDR3nt: TGTGCCAGCAGCTCGCTACAGGGGTTAAGGAACTACGAGCAGTACTTC
CDR3aa: CASSSLQGLRNYEQYF

d_gene: TRBD2
v_gene: TRBV6-1
abundance: many
j_gene: TRBJ2-7
CDR3nt: TGTGCCAGCAGTCCCATAGCGGGAGTGGGTTACGAGCAGTACTTC
CDR3aa: CASSPIAGVGYEQYF

d_gene: TRBD1
v_gene: TRBV19
abundance: NA
j_gene: TRBJ1-1
CDR3nt: TGTGCCAGTAGTAGTGTTGGCAGGGGGTACACTGAAGCTTTCTTT
CDR3aa: CASSSVGRGYTEAFF

d_gene: NA
v_gene: TRBV20-1
abundance: few
j_gene: TRBJ1-5
CDR3nt: TGCAGTGCTAGGGCCGCTATGGCCCTCAATCAGCCCCAGCATTTT
CDR3aa: CSARAAMALNQPQHF

d_gene: NA
v_gene: TRBV7-2
abundance: many
j_gene: TRBJ2-3
CDR3nt: TGTGCCAGCAGCTTTGGTGTGGGGGGTTGGGATACGCAGTATTTT
CDR3aa: CASSFGVGGWDTQYF

d_gene: NA
v_gene: TRBV6-2/TRBV6-3
abundance: NA
j_gene: TRBJ2-3
CDR3nt: TGTGCCAGCAGTTACGCGAGGGTAGCCTACACAGATACGCAGTATTTT
CDR3aa: CASSYARVAYTDTQYF

d_gene: TRBD2
v_gene: TRBV7-8
abundance: many
j_gene: TRBJ2-1
CDR3nt: TGTGCCAGCAGCTTGGCCACTAGCGGGGGGGATCGATACAATGAGCAGTTCTTC
CDR3aa: CASSLATSGGDRYNEQFF

d_gene: NA
v_gene: TRBV11-2
abundance: many
j_gene: TRBJ2-7
CDR3nt: TGTGCCAGCAGCGTACTCTTGAGCTACGAGCAGTACTTC
CDR3aa: CASSVLLSYEQYF

d_gene: TRBD2
v_gene: TRBV3-1
abundance: few
j_gene: TRBJ2-7
CDR3nt: TGTGCCAGCAGCCCCAGGACTAGCGGGAGCAGTTTGTTCTACGAGCAGTACTTC
CDR3aa: CASSPRTSGSSLFYEQYF

d_gene: NA
v_gene: TRBV7-9
abundance: many
j_gene: TRBJ1-2
CDR3nt: TGTGCCAGCAGCTTACGCGAGGTCGGGGATGGCTACACCTTC
CDR3aa: CASSLREVGDGYTF

d_gene: TRBD2
v_gene: TRBV29-1
abundance: many
j_gene: TRBJ2-1
CDR3nt: TGCAGCGTGGGGGGGACTATCAATGAGCAGTTCTTC
CDR3aa: CSVGGTINEQFF

d_gene: NA
v_gene: TRBV5-8
abundance: many
j_gene: TRBJ1-1
CDR3nt: TGTGCCAGCAGCGGTTGGGCAAGCCCGTCCAGTGAAGCTTTCTTT
CDR3aa: CASSGWASPSSEAFF

d_gene: TRBD2
v_gene: TRBV7-2
abundance: NA
j_gene: TRBJ2-5
CDR3nt: TGTGCCAGCAGCTCTGCGTCTAGCGGACAAGAGACCCAGTACTTC
CDR3aa: CASSSASSGQETQYF

d_gene: NA
v_gene: TRBV7-9
abundance: NA
j_gene: TRBJ1-1
CDR3nt: TGTGCCAGCAGCAATCCTCAGAACACTGAAGCTTTCTTT
CDR3aa: CASSNPQNTEAFF

d_gene: TRBD1
v_gene: TRBV7-2
abundance: many
j_gene: TRBJ1-2
CDR3nt: TGTGCCAGCAGCAAGGGACAGGGGTTTATCTATGGCTACACCTTC
CDR3aa: CASSKGQGFIYGYTF

d_gene: TRBD2
v_gene: TRBV20-1
abundance: many
j_gene: TRBJ2-4
CDR3nt: TGCAGTGCGACCAGCCGGGCGGGAGGGATGAACATTCAGTACTTC
CDR3aa: CSATSRAGGMNIQYF

d_gene: NA
v_gene: TRBV24-1
abundance: NA
j_gene: TRBJ1-5
CDR3nt: TGTGCCACCAGCGGGGGACGATTTCAGCCCCAGCATTTT
CDR3aa: CATSGGRFQPQHF

d_gene: TRBD1
v_gene: TRBV12-5
abundance: NA
j_gene: TRBJ1-6
CDR3nt: TGTGCTAGTGGTTTGGTAATGGGACAGGGCCGTTCTTATAATTCACCCCTCCACTTT
CDR3aa: CASGLVMGQGRSYNSPLHF

d_gene: NA
v_gene: TRBV7-6
abundance: many
j_gene: TRBJ2-3
CDR3nt: TGTGCCAGCAGCTTTGGGGTCGCAGGGGGAGGGCCCGATACGCAGTATTTT
CDR3aa: CASSFGVAGGGPDTQYF

d_gene: NA
v_gene: TRBV28
abundance: NA
j_gene: TRBJ2-7
CDR3nt: TGTGCCAGCAGTCCCCCCCTACAGTGGTACGAGCAGTACTTC
CDR3aa: CASSPPLQWYEQYF

d_gene: NA
v_gene: TRBV28
abundance: few
j_gene: TRBJ2-5
CDR3nt: TGTGCCAGCAGTTCGTCCGGGACGGGCCAAGAGACCCAGTACTTC
CDR3aa: CASSSSGTGQETQYF

d_gene: NA
v_gene: TRBV3-1
abundance: many
j_gene: TRBJ2-2
CDR3nt: TGTGCCAGCAGGAACACCGGGGAGCTGTTTTTT
CDR3aa: CASRNTGELFF

d_gene: NA
v_gene: TRBV24-1
abundance: many
j_gene: TRBJ1-1
CDR3nt: TGTGCCACCAGTGACGTAGGGACGGGAAACACTGAAGCTTTCTTT
CDR3aa: CATSDVGTGNTEAFF

d_gene: TRBD1
v_gene: TRBV7-2
abundance: few
j_gene: TRBJ2-2
CDR3nt: TGTGCCAGCAGCCCGGACAGGGGCGGCGGGGAGCTGTTTTTT
CDR3aa: CASSPDRGGGELFF

d_gene: NA
v_gene: TRBV12-3/TRBV12-4
abundance: NA
j_gene: TRBJ2-6
CDR3nt: TGTGCCAGCAGTTTCTCTACGGGGGCACGTGGGGCCAACGTCCAGACTTTC
CDR3aa: CASSFSTGARGANVQTF

d_gene: NA
v_gene: TRBV6-1
abundance: NA
j_gene: TRBJ2-6
CDR3nt: TGTGCCAGCAGCCGGACTCCAACCACCTCCTCTGGGGCCAACGTCCTGACTTTC
CDR3aa: CASSRTPTTSSGANVLTF

d_gene: NA
v_gene: TRBV9
abundance: many
j_gene: TRBJ2-5
CDR3nt: TGTGCCAGCAGCGTAGGGGCAGGCGGAGAGACCCAGTACTTC
CDR3aa: CASSVGAGGETQYF

d_gene: TRBD2
v_gene: TRBV12-3/TRBV12-4
abundance: NA
j_gene: TRBJ2-4
CDR3nt: TGTGCCAGCAGGGACTCACGGGGGGGGCTACTAGCCAAAAACATTCAGTACTTC
CDR3aa: CASRDSRGGLLAKNIQYF

d_gene: TRBD1
v_gene: TRBV28
abundance: NA
j_gene: TRBJ2-2
CDR3nt: TGTGCCAGCAGCGATTTGGACAGGGGCGACTCCGGGGAGCTGTTTTTT
CDR3aa: CASSDLDRGDSGELFF

d_gene: NA
v_gene: TRBV12-3/TRBV12-4
abundance: many
j_gene: TRBJ2-2
CDR3nt: TGTGCCAGCAGTTTTCTGTTAAGCGCCGACTTCGGGGAGCTGTTTTTT
CDR3aa: CASSFLLSADFGELFF

d_gene: TRBD1
v_gene: TRBV18
abundance: few
j_gene: TRBJ1-2
CDR3nt: TGTGCCAGCTCAACGGGACAGGAGGCTAGCTATGGCTACACCTTC
CDR3aa: CASSTGQEASYGYTF

d_gene: TRBD2
v_gene: TRBV11-2
abundance: NA
j_gene: TRBJ2-7
CDR3nt: TGTGCCAGCAGCCCAAAGACTAGCGGGAACGAGCAGTACTTC
CDR3aa: CASSPKTSGNEQYF

d_gene: TRBD1
v_gene: TRBV7-2
abundance: many
j_gene: TRBJ1-5
CDR3nt: TGTGCCAGCAGCTTAGTAGGGACAGGGGTAGACCATAGCAATCAGCCCCAGCATTTT
CDR3aa: CASSLVGTGVDHSNQPQHF

d_gene: TRBD2
v_gene: TRBV19
abundance: NA
j_gene: TRBJ2-1
CDR3nt: TGTGCCCGATCTCGCCGGGGACTAGTTGTCCACAATGAGCAGTTCTTC
CDR3aa: CARSRRGLVVHNEQFF

d_gene: NA
v_gene: TRBV19
abundance: few
j_gene: TRBJ2-7
CDR3nt: TGTGCCAGTAGTACAAAAGCCTTGGGACTCCTCGAGCAGTACTTC
CDR3aa: CASSTKALGLLEQYF

d_gene: TRBD2
v_gene: TRBV5-1
abundance: many
j_gene: TRBJ2-1
CDR3nt: TGCGCCAGCAGCTTGACGGCGGGAGGAGCCAATGAGCAGTTCTTC
CDR3aa: CASSLTAGGANEQFF

d_gene: NA
v_gene: TRBV28
abundance: many
j_gene: TRBJ1-2
CDR3nt: TGTGCCAGCAGTTTTCCCAGTGGGGCGCAGTACTATGGCTACACCTTC
CDR3aa: CASSFPSGAQYYGYTF

d_gene: TRBD2
v_gene: TRBV27
abundance: few
j_gene: TRBJ2-1
CDR3nt: TGTGCCAGCAGTTTATTGAGCGGGGGGGCTCTCTACAATGAGCAGTTCTTC
CDR3aa: CASSLLSGGALYNEQFF

d_gene: NA
v_gene: TRBV20-1
abundance: many
j_gene: TRBJ1-5
CDR3nt: TGCAGTGCTAGAGGAGGGGGGCGAGGCAATCAGCCCCAGCATTTT
CDR3aa: CSARGGGRGNQPQHF

d_gene: NA
v_gene: TRBV11-2
abundance: many
j_gene: TRBJ2-2
CDR3nt: TGTGCCAGCAGCCCTTACCGGTTAGCGAACACCGGGGAGCTGTTTTTT
CDR3aa: CASSPYRLANTGELFF